This TCR beta chain was recovered during a study of early T cells in non-severe SARS-CoV-2 infection (dated by TCRdb to the early 2020s). About the study as a whole: Because TCR sequencing relied on bulk RNA taken from unsorted whole blood, pairing of alpha and beta chains was not possible.

The research as a whole found: Matching against VDJdb was skewed toward anti-spike CD8 responses, likely underestimated virus-specific expansions, and missed private and CD4 specificities.

Libraries were prepared through 5' RACE. For sequencing, a NextSeq 500 was employed. To correct for sequencing error and PCR bias, the TCR library protocol tagged individual cDNA molecules with unique molecular identifiers. Sequencing covered both TCR alpha and beta chains, and within each sample the abundances of alpha and beta sequences were tightly co-correlated. Concerning the study's data processing: Decombinator V4 was used to perform V gene, J gene and CDR3 annotation of TCR sequences. TCRs were defined as expanded if a significant change between any two time points was detected under a Poisson model with p below 0.0001. Abundances of TCRs were expressed as counts per million after normalisation to the total number of TCRs sequenced in each sample. VDJdb, accessed 1 November 2021, was searched for CMV, EBV and SARS-CoV-2 annotated TCRs, excluding TCRs annotated for multiple antigens. TCRdb ran its own pipeline on the public reads, namely fastp trimming at Q25 and MiXCR clone calling, and kept in-frame beta chains. Rows with a matching CDR3 protein are joined into one entry that keeps the most common DNA and genes. In this record, the V and J calls reflect TCRdb's handling and not the investigators' own analysis. This sample gives tens of thousands of distinct CDR3 sequences in total; roughly 12% of them show up just once. The leading ten clones occupy around 4.5% of the sample.

This clonotype was seen a handful of times. It has no known antigen specificity. No much larger clone exists at a distance of one base, and base qualities are not known. A case-control design nested within a healthcare worker cohort in London, UK, was used, with weekly nasopharyngeal swab PCR tests and blood sampling performed. Between 23 and 31 March 2020, the week of the UK lockdown, healthcare workers were enrolled and then followed up weekly for as long as 16 weeks. The sample comprised whole blood. This receptor was obtained from an adult who was a healthcare worker with PCR-confirmed SARS-CoV-2 infection or an uninfected control (not recorded which).

The DNA sequence is as follows: TGTGCCAGCAGTTTTATGGTATCGGGGGGAACTGAAGCTTTCTTT. This codes for CASSFMVSGGTEAFF. This sequence uses TRBV12-3 or TRBV12-4 and TRBJ1-1; the D region possibly corresponds to TRBD1 (5 bases align). Measured from the cysteine to the phenylalanine, the CDR3 is 15 residues long. Just the 45-base CDR3 DNA is kept, in frame starting at base 1. V is clipped by 3 bases and J by 5 bases, and the sequence between their germline boundaries is 16 bases long.